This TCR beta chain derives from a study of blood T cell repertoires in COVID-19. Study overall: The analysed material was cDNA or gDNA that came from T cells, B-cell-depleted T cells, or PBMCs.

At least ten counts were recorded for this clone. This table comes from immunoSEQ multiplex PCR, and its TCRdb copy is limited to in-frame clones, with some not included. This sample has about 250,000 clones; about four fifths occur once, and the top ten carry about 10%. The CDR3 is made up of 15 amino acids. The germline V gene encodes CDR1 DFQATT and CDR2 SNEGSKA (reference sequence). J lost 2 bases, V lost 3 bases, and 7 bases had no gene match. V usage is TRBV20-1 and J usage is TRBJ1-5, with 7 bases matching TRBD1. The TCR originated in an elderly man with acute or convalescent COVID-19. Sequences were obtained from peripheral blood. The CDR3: CSASVPGGGNQPQHF. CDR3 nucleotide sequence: TGCAGTGCTAGTGTACCAGGGGGTGGCAATCAGCCCCAGCATTTT.